This T cell receptor (beta chain) was found in a study of blood T cell repertoires in COVID-19. The germline V and J ends were trimmed by 1 base and 2 bases, with 8 bases remaining between them. CDR1 LGHNA and CDR2 YNFKEQ come from the germline V gene. The CDR3 covers 14 residues. Libraries were prepared by immunoSEQ multiplex PCR; TCRdb keeps only in-frame clonotypes and omits some of them. The sample lists more than 150,000 clones, about four fifths occurring once. This clonotype was obtained from a woman over 75 with acute or convalescent COVID-19. The chain recombines TRBV4-2 with TRBJ1-2; D unresolved. What was sequenced was peripheral blood. As DNA, the CDR3 is TGTGCCAGCAGCCAAGCGGCAGGAAACTATGGCTACACCTTC. This translates into CASSQAAGNYGYTF.